This T cell receptor (beta chain) was sequenced in a study of T cell responses to AZD1222 COVID-19 vaccine. For this clone: Its specificity is not known.

Measured with immunoSEQ multiplex PCR; TCRdb has only the in-frame clones, and not every one. In the table there are roughly 160,000 clones, approximately 88% of which are singletons. Whether given at about 4 or about 12 weeks, second doses were pooled. The study's findings and limits: Repertoire samples came only from after the peak T cell response. Seropositive AZD1222 recipients at baseline numbered only 6 or 7. Clonal diversity may have been underestimated in mostly white British donors.

J gave up 2 bases and V 5 bases, and 5 bases lay outside the gene matches. The CDR3 loop spans 14 amino acids. Germline V gene lookup returns CDR1 KGHSH and CDR2 LQKENI. V and J are TRBV18 and TRBJ2-7, with 8 bases matching TRBD1. The clonotype comes from an adult who received the AZD1222 COVID-19 vaccine. Sequencing was performed on peripheral blood, taken 28 days after the second AZD1222 dose. Written as DNA, the CDR3 is TGTGCCAGCTCAACGCGGGACAGGCCCTACGAGCAGTACTTC. Translation: CASSTRDRPYEQYF. The variable domain in full, with the rest retrieved from reference TRBV18 and TRBJ2-7, is NAGVMQNPRHLVRRRGQEARLRCSPMKGHSHVYWYRQLPEEGLKFMVYLQKENIIDESGMPKERFSAEFPKEGPSILRIQQVVRGDSAAYFCASSTRDRPYEQYFGPGTRLTVT.